These 20 T cell receptor beta chains came from one sample sequenced in a study of CD8 T cells in ankylosing spondylitis. TCRdb re-called the 5' RACE reads through MiXCR, storing one row per CDR3 protein. There are about 66,000 distinct CDR3 sequences in the sample; 6.2% occur only once, and roughly 4.8% lies in the top ten. Input material: synovial fluid, either unsorted or a sorted T cell fraction (not recorded which). These receptors all stem from a male donor with ankylosing spondylitis.

This clonotype was counted a few times. The chain links TRBV12-3 or TRBV12-4 to TRBJ1-3; D may be TRBD1 (5 bases). Trimming pared 6 bases from V and 0 bases from J, leaving 12 bases between. There are 15 residues in the CDR3. The CDR3 loop reads CASSYDSSSGNTIYF. The CDR3 DNA is TGTGCCAGCAGCTACGACAGTAGCTCTGGAAACACCATATATTTT.

This clonotype was seen a handful of times. The rearrangement links TRBV28 to TRBJ1-1; 7 nucleotides match TRBD1. Looked up from germline, CDR1 is MDHEN and CDR2 is SYDVKM. The CDR3 has 14 amino acids. V shed 7 bases, J shed 7 bases, and the junction held 12 bases outside the gene matches. The DNA for the CDR3 is TGTGCCAGCAATACAGGGATGAGGGGGCGTGAAGCTTTCTTT. Protein sequence: CASNTGMRGREAFF.

This clonotype was found many times. The rearrangement joins TRBV9 to TRBJ2-2; D unresolved. Trimming took 4 bases from V and 4 from J, leaving 11 bases between them. This CDR3 is built from 14 residues. Germline V CDR1 and CDR2: SGDLS, YYNGEE. CDR3 coding DNA: TGTGCCAGCAGCTACCGGACGGGCACCGGGGAGCTGTTTTTT. Amino acids: CASSYRTGTGELFF. Using reference TRBV9 and TRBJ2-2 for the parts outside the CDR3, the full variable domain is DSGVTQTPKHLITATGQRVTLRCSPRSGDLSVYWYQQSLDQGLQFLIQYYNGEERAKGNILERFSAQQFPDLHSELNLSSLELGDSALYFCASSYRTGTGELFFGEGSRLTVL.

This chain links TRBV28 with TRBJ1-1; D is unclear. This CDR3 is built from 11 residues. Germline V gives CDR1 MDHEN, CDR2 SYDVKM. V was pared by 7 bases and J by 7 bases, with 10 bases between. In DNA form, the CDR3 reads TGTGCCAGCAACACCATTCGTGAAGCTTTCTTT. Translating it yields CASNTIREAFF.

This clonotype was observed many times. V usage is TRBV6-5 and J usage is TRBJ1-4; possibly TRBD1 for D (6 bases). Germline CDR1 reads MNHEY; CDR2 reads SVGAGI. Trimming removed 0 bases from V and 8 bases from J, with 10 bases in between. There are 14 residues in the CDR3. As DNA, the CDR3 is TGTGCCAGCAGTTACTCCACAGGGTACGAAAAACTGTTTTTT. Translating gives CASSYSTGYEKLFF.

This clonotype has ten or more counts. V usage is TRBV15 and J usage is TRBJ2-3; D not certain. Trimming pared 1 base from V and 5 bases from J, leaving 19 bases between. The CDR3 extends over 17 amino acids. The V gene's germline CDR1 is LNHNV and CDR2 YYDKDF (reference sequence). This CDR3 reads CATSRATSNFLGDTQYF. The DNA of the CDR3 is TGTGCCACCAGCAGAGCCACAAGCAACTTCCTCGGAGATACGCAGTATTTT.

This clonotype was found a few times. V usage is TRBV7-9 and J usage is TRBJ1-1; a possible D gene is TRBD1 (6 bases). V gave up 5 bases and J gave up 1 base, with 11 bases separating them. CDR1 SEHNR and CDR2 FQNEAQ come from the germline V gene (reference sequence). The CDR3 loop spans 14 amino acids. The CDR3, as DNA: TGTGCCAGCAGCACCGGGACACCGAACACTGAAGCTTTCTTT. Translating gives CASSTGTPNTEAFF.

Ten or more counts support this clonotype. At one end the junction does not follow the germline gene, possibly because of a read error. This chain uses TRBV7-2 with TRBJ1-5, with D maybe TRBD1 (6 bases). Germline V gene data show CDR1 as SGHTA and CDR2 as FQGNSA. The CDR3 contains 15 residues. The CDR3 sequence: CASSWGGQNNLPQHF. For the CDR3, the DNA is TGTGCCAGCAGCTGGGGAGGACAGAACAATCTGCCCCAGCATTTT.

The chain couples TRBV19 to TRBJ2-6; no clear D. The V gene's germline CDR1 is LNHDA and CDR2 SQIVND (reference sequence). The CDR3 has 17 amino acids. V was trimmed by 5 bases and J by 0 bases, leaving 14 bases between them. The CDR3 loop reads CASSPRVESSGANVLTF. The CDR3 region has the DNA TGTGCCAGTAGTCCCCGCGTAGAATCCTCTGGGGCCAACGTCCTGACTTTC.

This clonotype was seen ten or more times. The rearrangement links TRBV11-2 to TRBJ1-1; TRBD1 matches 7 bases. V was pared by 5 bases and J by 4 bases, with 19 bases of the junction left unmatched. The germline CDR1 and CDR2 sequences are SGHAT and FQNNGV. CDR3 size: 18 residues. The CDR3 sequence is CASSPFGTAGGGSTEAFF. The DNA for the CDR3 is TGTGCCAGCAGCCCTTTTGGGACGGCAGGGGGAGGAAGCACTGAAGCTTTCTTT.

This clonotype was seen a handful of times. CDR3 in amino acids: CASSSSTGWRTEAFF. CDR3 nucleotides: TGTGCCAGCAGCAGTTCGACAGGGTGGAGAACTGAAGCTTTCTTT. The genes are TRBV7-2 and TRBJ1-1, with 7 bases fitting TRBD1. The CDR3 runs to 15 residues. Trimming removed 5 bases from V and 5 bases from J; junction bases left unmatched: 11. Germline assignment: CDR1 SGHTA and CDR2 FQGNSA.

The rearrangement uses TRBV28 and TRBJ2-7, with D unclear. CDR1 MDHEN and CDR2 SYDVKM come from the germline V gene. This CDR3 is built from 14 residues. V lost 1 base, J lost 3 bases, and 10 bases lay in between. The CDR3, as DNA: TGTGCCAGCAGTTTATCTCCTCGCCACTACGAGCAGTACTTC. It yields the protein CASSLSPRHYEQYF.

The table lists this clonotype with many counts. V and J are TRBV6-2 or TRBV6-3 and TRBJ2-7, with 11 bases lining up with TRBD2. Germline-derived CDR1 and CDR2 are MNHEY and SVGEGT. V trimming: 4 bases; J trimming: 4 bases; junction bases outside the gene matches: 12. CDR3 length: 17 residues. CDR3 region: CASSSETTSGSLYEQYF. For the CDR3, the DNA is TGTGCCAGCAGTTCCGAGACTACTAGCGGGAGTCTATACGAGCAGTACTTC.

The sample holds a few counts of this clonotype. The chain carries TRBV29-1 and TRBJ2-1, with a possible D match to TRBD1 (5 bases). Trimming pared 3 bases from V and 4 bases from J, leaving 13 bases between. The CDR3 is 14 amino acids. Germline-derived CDR1 and CDR2 are SQVTM and ANQGSEA. CDR3 region: CSVDRTDNYNEQFF. The CDR3 nucleotides read TGCAGCGTTGACCGGACGGACAATTACAATGAGCAGTTCTTC.

This clonotype was counted between two and nine times. J is TRBJ1-1 and V is TRBV10-3; 10 bases match TRBD1. CDR3 size: 16 residues. From germline, CDR1 is ENHRY and CDR2 SYGVKD. V gave up 8 bases and J gave up 3 bases; unmatched junction bases: 12. CDR3 coding DNA: TGTGCCATCCGACAGGGGGCTTTTGGTGCGGACACTGAAGCTTTCTTT. Protein sequence: CAIRQGAFGADTEAFF.

At least ten counts were recorded for this clonotype. This sequence joins TRBV20-1 and TRBJ2-1; D not certain. This CDR3 is built from 13 residues. Per germline, CDR1 DFQATT and CDR2 SNEGSKA (reference sequence). V gave up 5 bases and J gave up 7 bases, with 15 bases separating them. The CDR3 sequence: CSARSDGSNEQFF. CDR3 DNA sequence: TGCAGTGCTCGCTCGGACGGGTCGAATGAGCAGTTCTTC.

This clonotype was detected only a few times. This rearrangement joins TRBV20-1 to TRBJ2-1, with D hard to call. This CDR3 has 13 residues. Per germline, CDR1 DFQATT and CDR2 SNEGSKA (reference sequence). V dropped 3 bases and J dropped 5 bases, with 11 bases sitting between them. The CDR3 loop is CSASRDPDNEQFF. CDR3 bases: TGCAGTGCTAGCCGCGACCCAGACAATGAGCAGTTCTTC.

This clonotype was counted at least ten times. The chain links TRBV5-4 to TRBJ2-1; D is uncertain. Per the germline V gene, CDR1 is SGHNT and CDR2 is YYREEE (reference sequence). CDR3 length: 12 residues. Trimming cost V 2 bases and J 4 bases, with 4 bases left between them. As DNA, the CDR3 is TGTGCCAGCAGCTTAAGTTACAATGAGCAGTTCTTC. It is translated as CASSLSYNEQFF.

This clonotype was counted ten times or more. This chain links TRBV12-3 or TRBV12-4 with TRBJ1-1; 8 positions match TRBD1. CDR3 length: 14 residues. V was clipped by 8 bases and J by 4 bases; unmatched bases: 9. The CDR3 bases are TGTGCCAGCGGTCAACAGGGGGTGATCACTGAAGCTTTCTTT. Translated, it gives CASGQQGVITEAFF.

The V and J genes are TRBV11-2 and TRBJ2-5; D assignment may be TRBD1 or TRBD2 (6 bases each). V lost 0 bases, J lost 5 bases, and 13 bases lay in between. Germline V gene lookup returns CDR1 SGHAT and CDR2 FQNNGV. The CDR3 is made up of 15 amino acids. CDR3 in amino acids: CASSLDLGGWETQYF. The CDR3 DNA follows: TGTGCCAGCAGCTTAGATTTGGGGGGCTGGGAGACCCAGTACTTC.